This T cell receptor (beta chain) is from a study of cytomegalovirus exposure and HLA in healthy donors. Study-wide points: Per published reports, the classifier diagnosed cytomegalovirus status with high specificity and sensitivity. The authors listed about 170 TCR beta chains as cytomegalovirus-associated.

Primers included in the PCR were 60 Vbeta and 13 Jbeta primers. Method: immunoSEQ multiplex PCR; TCRdb's copy keeps in-frame clones and lacks some. Among some 94,000 clones listed, about two thirds were seen once. To note about this clone: No antigen is known for it.

The V segment lost 0 bases and the J segment 3 bases; nucleotides outside the gene matches: 1. Per the germline V gene, CDR1 is LGHNT and CDR2 is FRNRAP. The CDR3 has 15 residues. The genes are TRBV12-5 and TRBJ2-3, with 9 bases matching TRBD2. Sequenced: PBMCs. This TCR was recovered from a man aged 50-60 years in good health and CMV-seronegative. CDR3 nucleotides: TGTGCTAGTGGTTTGGTCACTAGCGGGACAGATACGCAGTATTTT. Translating gives CASGLVTSGTDTQYF.